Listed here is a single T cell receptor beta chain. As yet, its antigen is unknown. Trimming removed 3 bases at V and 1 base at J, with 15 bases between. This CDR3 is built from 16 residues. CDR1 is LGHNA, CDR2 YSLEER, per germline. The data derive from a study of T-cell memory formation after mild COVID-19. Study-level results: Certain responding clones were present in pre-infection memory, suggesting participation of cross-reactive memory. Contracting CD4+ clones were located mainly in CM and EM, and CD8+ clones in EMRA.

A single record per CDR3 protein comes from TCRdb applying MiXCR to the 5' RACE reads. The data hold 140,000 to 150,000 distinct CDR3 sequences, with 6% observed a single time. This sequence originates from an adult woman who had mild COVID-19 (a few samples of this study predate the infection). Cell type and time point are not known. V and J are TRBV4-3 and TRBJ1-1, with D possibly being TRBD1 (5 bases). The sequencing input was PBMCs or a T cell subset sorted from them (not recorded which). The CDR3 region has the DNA TGCGCCAGCAGCCAGGGGCCCGGGGCAGGGAACACTGAAGCTTTCTTT. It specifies CASSQGPGAGNTEAFF.